This T cell receptor beta chain was recorded in a study of CD8+CD57+ T cells in acquired aplastic anemia. Study context: Sorted CD4+ and CD8+ cells yielded 3.2 ug of DNA on average. Healthy CD8+ samples averaged about 11.0 million reads.

This clonotype has a handful of counts. Its specificity is unknown. Study-wide findings and caveats: Both patients and controls carried the same twenty-nine CD8+ CDR3 sequences.

Using genomic DNA as the template, TCR beta VDJ and CDR3 profiling was carried out. TCRdb recomputed calls from the reads with MiXCR, one row per CDR3 protein. This sample yields about 420,000 distinct CDR3 sequences, of which just under 70% are seen a single time; less than 4% belongs to the top ten. Source material: sorted CD4+, CD8+, or CD8+CD57+ T cells (not recorded which) from PBMCs. The sequence was collected from a human donor in good health, serving as a control.

CDR3: CASSLGQGRGYEQYF. CDR3 DNA sequence: TGCGCCAGCAGCCTAGGACAGGGGAGGGGCTACGAGCAGTACTTC. The chain combines TRBV5-1 with TRBJ2-7; 9 bases agree with TRBD1. This CDR3 has 15 residues. The ends lost 4 bases at V and 3 bases at J; junction bases unmatched: 8. In germline, CDR1 is SGHRS, CDR2 YFSETQ.